A single sample is the source of the 8 T cell receptor beta chains below, sequenced in a study of technical replicates of blood from a few donors. Libraries were prepared by immunoSEQ multiplex PCR; TCRdb keeps only in-frame clonotypes and omits some of them. The table shows tens of thousands of clones, with just over 90% occurring only once. Material: T cells isolated from PBMCs. These receptor sequences come from a human donor in good health.

The chain has TRBV15 and TRBJ1-1, with D tentatively TRBD1 (5 bases). CDR3 length equals 12 residues. The V end was cut by 6 bases, the J end by 5 bases, with 10 bases between. Per germline, CDR1 LNHNV and CDR2 YYDKDF (reference sequence). In DNA form, the CDR3 reads TGTGCCACCAGTATAGGGGAAACTGAAGCTTTCTTT. As protein: CATSIGETEAFF.

The V gene is TRBV18, the J gene TRBJ2-1; D possibly corresponds to TRBD2 (5 bases). Germline V gives CDR1 KGHSH, CDR2 LQKENI. This CDR3 has 14 residues. Trimming pared 3 bases from V and 6 bases from J, leaving 12 bases between. As DNA, the CDR3 is TGTGCCAGCTCACCTGTCCTAGCTGTCAATGAGCAGTTCTTC. The encoded protein is CASSPVLAVNEQFF.

The V and J genes are TRBV10-2 and TRBJ1-5; TRBD1 agrees at 12 bases. This CDR3 spans 16 amino acids. Germline V gives CDR1 WSHSY, CDR2 SAAADI. The ends lost 11 bases at V and 2 bases at J; junction bases unmatched: 10. For the CDR3, the DNA is TGCGCCTGCCGGGACAGGGGGCAACAAGGCAATCAGCCCCAGCATTTT. The encoded protein is CACRDRGQQGNQPQHF.

CDR3 amino acids: CASSGPHGAGAEAFF. The CDR3 DNA follows: TGTGCCAGCAGCGGACCACACGGCGCGGGGGCTGAAGCTTTCTTT. The chain is built from TRBV9 and TRBJ1-1; perhaps TRBD1 as D (5 bases). Germline V lookup: CDR1 SGDLS, CDR2 YYNGEE. There are 15 residues in the CDR3. Trimming shortened V by 3 bases and J by 6 bases, and 18 bases separated the two germline ends.

This chain uses TRBV19 with TRBJ1-5; D uncertain. Germline V gene lookup returns CDR1 LNHDA and CDR2 SQIVND (reference sequence). Trimming shortened V by 3 bases and J by 1 base, and 16 bases separated the two germline ends. The CDR3 sequence is 17 residues long. CDR3 loop: CASSITQMDRSNQPQHF. CDR3 sequence (DNA): TGTGCCAGTAGTATTACACAGATGGATAGAAGCAATCAGCCCCAGCATTTT.

The chain has TRBV30 and TRBJ2-1; 10 bases align to TRBD1. The J segment lost 11 bases and the V segment lost 2 bases, leaving 9 bases of the junction unmatched. Germline CDR1 reads GTSNPN; CDR2 reads SVGIG (reference sequence). CDR3 length: 14 residues. CDR3 in amino acids: CAWSPGQGPTKQFF. In DNA, the CDR3 is TGTGCCTGGAGTCCGGGACAGGGGCCTACCAAGCAGTTCTTC.

The chain uses TRBV30 and TRBJ2-3; 10 bases align to TRBD1. V lost 1 base, J lost 0 bases, and 19 bases stayed unmatched. Germline V gene data show CDR1 as GTSNPN and CDR2 as SVGIG (reference sequence). CDR3 length: 21 amino acids. CDR3 loop: CAWSGRDRGRPRDFSTDTQYF. DNA of the CDR3: TGTGCCTGGAGTGGACGGGACAGGGGAAGACCTAGGGATTTTAGCACAGATACGCAGTATTTT.

This chain uses TRBV30 with TRBJ2-7; TRBD1 might be the D (6 bases). The germline V gene has CDR1 GTSNPN and CDR2 SVGIG (reference sequence). CDR3 length equals 12 residues. Trimming left V 4 bases short and J 6 bases short, with 13 bases between. The chain's CDR3 is CAWKANRAEQYF. As DNA, the CDR3 is TGTGCCTGGAAGGCAAACAGGGCCGAGCAGTACTTC.